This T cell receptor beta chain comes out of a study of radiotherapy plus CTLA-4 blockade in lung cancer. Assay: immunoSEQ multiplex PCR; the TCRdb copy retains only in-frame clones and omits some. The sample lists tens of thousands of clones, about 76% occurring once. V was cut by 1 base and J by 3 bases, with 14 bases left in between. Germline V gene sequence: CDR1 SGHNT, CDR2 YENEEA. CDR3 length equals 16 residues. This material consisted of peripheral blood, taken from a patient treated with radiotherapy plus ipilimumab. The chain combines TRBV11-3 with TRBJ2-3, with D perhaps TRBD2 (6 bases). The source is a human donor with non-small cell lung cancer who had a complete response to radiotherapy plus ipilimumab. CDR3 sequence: CASSLVTYGRTDTQYF. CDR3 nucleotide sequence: TGTGCCAGCAGCTTAGTGACGTACGGGAGAACAGATACGCAGTATTTT.